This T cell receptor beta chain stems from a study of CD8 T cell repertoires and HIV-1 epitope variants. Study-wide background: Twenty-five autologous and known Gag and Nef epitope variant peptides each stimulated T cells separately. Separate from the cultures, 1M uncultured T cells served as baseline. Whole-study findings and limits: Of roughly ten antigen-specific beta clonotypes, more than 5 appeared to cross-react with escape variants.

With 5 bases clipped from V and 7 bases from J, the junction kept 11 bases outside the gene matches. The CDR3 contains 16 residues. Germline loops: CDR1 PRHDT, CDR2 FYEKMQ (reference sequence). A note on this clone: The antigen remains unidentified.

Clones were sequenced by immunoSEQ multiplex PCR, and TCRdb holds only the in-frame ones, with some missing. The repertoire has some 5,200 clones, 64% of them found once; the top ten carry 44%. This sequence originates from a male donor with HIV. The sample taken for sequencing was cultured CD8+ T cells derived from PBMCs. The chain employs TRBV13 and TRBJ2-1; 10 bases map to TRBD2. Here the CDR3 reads CASSISGRDMLNEQFF. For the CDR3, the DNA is TGTGCCAGCAGCATCAGCGGGAGGGACATGTTGAATGAGCAGTTCTTC. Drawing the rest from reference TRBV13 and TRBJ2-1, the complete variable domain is AAGVIQSPRHLIKEKRETATLKCYPIPRHDTVYWYQQGPGQDPQFLISFYEKMQSDKGSIPDRFSAQQFSDYHSELNMSSLELGDSALYFCASSISGRDMLNEQFFGPGTRLTVL.